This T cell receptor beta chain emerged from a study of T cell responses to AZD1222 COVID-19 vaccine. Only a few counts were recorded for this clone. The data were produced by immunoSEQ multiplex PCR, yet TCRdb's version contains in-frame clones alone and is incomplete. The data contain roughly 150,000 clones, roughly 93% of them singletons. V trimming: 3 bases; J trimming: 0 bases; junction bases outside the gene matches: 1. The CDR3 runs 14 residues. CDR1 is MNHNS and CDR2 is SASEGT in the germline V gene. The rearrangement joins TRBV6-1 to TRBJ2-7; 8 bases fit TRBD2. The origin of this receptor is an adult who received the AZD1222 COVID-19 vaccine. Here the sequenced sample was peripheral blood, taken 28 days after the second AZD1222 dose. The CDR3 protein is CASSDGRASYEQYF. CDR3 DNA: TGTGCCAGCAGTGACGGGAGGGCCTCCTACGAGCAGTACTTC.